A selection of T cell receptor beta chains follows, all from one sample in a study of cytomegalovirus exposure and HLA in healthy donors. TCRdb's copy holds only in-frame clones and misses some; the assay was immunoSEQ multiplex PCR. The sample includes 140,000 or so clones, roughly 68% of them seen just once. The sample taken for sequencing was PBMCs. These receptors came from a man aged 55 to 70 in good health and CMV-seronegative. CDR3s leave out the opening cysteine and the closing phenylalanine or tryptophan. Size values are once, few and many counts, or a class for expanded clones, and some rows have none.

J gene	clone size	V gene	CDR3 protein
TRBJ1-2	NA	TRBV5-4	ASSSPGQAYGYT
TRBJ2-7	once	TRBV11-3	ASSRTSFSYEQY
TRBJ2-1	NA	TRBV7-9	ASSPPTSGMVNEQF
TRBJ1-1	once	TRBV6-6	ATWRGANTEAF
TRBJ2-3	NA	TRBV29-1	SVYEGQGSTDTQY
TRBJ1-2	NA	TRBV7-2	ASSLGGGGYT
TRBJ1-2	NA	TRBV27	ASSFGTGGGYT
TRBJ2-3	NA	TRBV5-1	ASSQTREGTDTQY
TRBJ1-3	few	TRBV6-1	ASSALTVLGNTIY
TRBJ2-3	NA	TRBV30	AWSPRGGTDTQY
TRBJ2-5	once	TRBV30	AWSWAKREARETQY
TRBJ1-1	NA	TRBV9	ASSVHRGQGNTEAF
TRBJ2-3	NA	TRBV2	ASKVAGASTDTQY
TRBJ1-5	NA	TRBV19	ASSTTGGNQPQH
TRBJ2-3	NA	TRBV6-5	ASSYSGSSTDTQY
TRBJ2-7	NA	TRBV18	ASSKVREAYEQY
TRBJ2-7	NA	TRBV29-1	SVGGLAGSYEQY
TRBJ1-1	NA	TRBV5-1	ASAQGTNTEAF
TRBJ1-1	NA	TRBV7-9	ASSPGSRGLNTEAF
TRBJ1-2	few	TRBV5-4	ASSSYERDGYT
NA	NA	TRBV29-1	SGTVSTTSSYEQY
TRBJ2-7	NA	TRBV5-1	ASSVAGTGTSYEQY
TRBJ2-7	NA	TRBV5-4	ASRNGTSGNYEQY
TRBJ2-7	NA	TRBV5-4	ASSLTGQGQSEQY
TRBJ2-2	NA	TRBV19	ASSIGGLTGELF
TRBJ1-4	few	TRBV9	ASSEGQGAGANEKLF
TRBJ1-4	NA	TRBV11-2	ASSLDFFRVTGTEKLF
TRBJ1-4	NA	TRBV4-1	ASSQEVAGTDNEKLF
TRBJ1-4	NA	TRBV6-5	ASSYSWLATNEKLF
TRBJ2-1	NA	TRBV28	ASSFSGGDNEQF
TRBJ2-4	NA	TRBV7-6	ASSLGQEDIQY
TRBJ2-7	NA	TRBV29-1	SVAGQHFYEQY
TRBJ2-5	NA	TRBV5-5	ASSFAKGSGRAGETQY
TRBJ2-3	few	TRBV28	ASSSYSGRATPDTQY
TRBJ1-5	NA	TRBV27	ASSFTGDVQPQH
TRBJ2-1	few	TRBV4-2	ASSREQAQGAGDEQF
TRBJ2-3	NA	TRBV15	ATSTLGGTSTDTQY
TRBJ2-1	NA	TRBV5-1	ASSLFRSGGQGYNEQF
TRBJ2-1	few	TRBV19	ASSIQLTWGAHEQF
TRBJ2-1	NA	TRBV9	ASSVDTAGALGQF
TRBJ2-1	NA	TRBV5-6	ASSLVLLAGGNEQF
TRBJ1-3	NA	TRBV2	ASSLLTGSGNTIY
TRBJ2-3	NA	TRBV11-2	ASSLGALSTDTQY
TRBJ1-4	once	TRBV5-4	ASSPRRGLDEKLF
TRBJ2-1	NA	TRBV2	ASRPGTATYNEQF
TRBJ2-6	once	TRBV5-1	ASSFADSGANVLT
TRBJ1-4	NA	TRBV28	ATASTDRGEKLF
TRBJ2-1	few	TRBV9	ASSVVTGGAYNEQF
TRBJ1-1	NA	TRBV19	ASSIPGVPNTEAF
TRBJ2-2	NA	TRBV19	ATFKGDRNTGELF